Each of the 22 T cell receptor beta chains below was sequenced from the same sample in a study of long-term antiretroviral therapy in people with HIV. They ran version v3.0 of the immunoSEQ assay at survey level. TCRdb's table, derived via immunoSEQ multiplex PCR, lists solely in-frame clones and lacks some. The data contain 44,000 or so clones, roughly 95% of them singletons. The sample was unsorted PBMCs, taken 3.7 years after starting antiretroviral therapy. Receptors were obtained from a woman in her forties or fifties with HIV.

The V call is TRBV7-8, the J call TRBJ2-7; 10 bases map to TRBD1. The CDR3 loop spans 15 amino acids. The V and J ends lost 5 bases and 6 bases, in that order; junction bases with no gene match: 10. Germline V gives CDR1 SGHVS, CDR2 FQNEAQ. CDR3 protein: CASSGGGTGEIEQYF. The CDR3 bases are TGTGCCAGCAGCGGCGGGGGGACAGGGGAGATCGAGCAGTACTTC.

This chain joins TRBV27 and TRBJ1-2; 8 positions agree with TRBD1. J gave up 3 bases and V 5 bases, and 14 bases lay outside the gene matches. Germline V gene lookup returns CDR1 MNHEY and CDR2 SMNVEV (reference sequence). The CDR3 is made up of 17 amino acids. The chain's CDR3 is CASSQRQGPGSYYGYTF. CDR3 in DNA: TGTGCCAGCAGTCAAAGACAGGGGCCCGGATCCTACTATGGCTACACCTTC.

The chain links TRBV10-3 to TRBJ2-3, with TRBD2 as a possible D gene (6 bases). The V and J ends lost 8 bases and 3 bases respectively, with 6 bases between them. The germline CDR1 and CDR2 sequences are ENHRY and SYGVKD. CDR3 size: 11 residues. In DNA, the CDR3 is TGTGCCATCCGGGGGACAGATACGCAGTATTTT. This sequence encodes CAIRGTDTQYF.

The V call is TRBV5-6, the J call TRBJ1-1; 11 nucleotides agree with TRBD1. Germline V gives CDR1 SGHDT, CDR2 YYEEEE. The CDR3 loop spans 16 amino acids. The V gene end was trimmed by 1 base and the J gene end by 4 bases; junction bases not matched to a gene: 6. The CDR3 region has the DNA TGTGCCAGCAGCTTGTGGGGGACAGGGGGGGGCACTGAAGCTTTCTTT. Its translation: CASSLWGTGGGTEAFF.

The chain uses TRBV14 and TRBJ2-3; no definite D call. CDR3 length: 15 residues. Germline lookup yields CDR1 SGHDN and CDR2 FVKESK. V was shortened by 4 bases and J by 2 bases, with 13 bases between the two germline ends. The DNA for the CDR3 is TGTGCCAGCAGCCCGACCGGATGGCCCACAGATACGCAGTATTTT. Translation: CASSPTGWPTDTQYF. The variable domain in full, with the rest retrieved from reference TRBV14 and TRBJ2-3, is EAGVTQFPSHSVIEKGQTVTLRCDPISGHDNLYWYRRVMGKEIKFLLHFVKESKQDESGMPNNRFLAERTGGTYSTLKVQPAELEDSGVYFCASSPTGWPTDTQYFGPGTRLTVL.

V is TRBV7-8 and J is TRBJ2-7; D unresolved. Germline V lookup: CDR1 SGHVS, CDR2 FQNEAQ. The V gene lost 7 bases and the J gene lost 3 bases, with 22 bases spanning the gap. The CDR3 runs 16 residues. CDR3 sequence: CASTGPQAGVFYEQYF. The DNA of the CDR3 is TGTGCCAGCACCGGACCCCAGGCTGGGGTCTTCTACGAGCAGTACTTC. Variable domain in full (rest from reference TRBV7-8 and TRBJ2-7): GAGVSQSPRYKVAKRGQDVALRCDPISGHVSLFWYQQALGQGPEFLTYFQNEAQLDKSGLPSDRFFAERPEGSVSTLKIQRTQQEDSAVYLCASTGPQAGVFYEQYFGPGTRLTVT.

This rearrangement joins TRBV18 to TRBJ1-1; D unresolved. The CDR3 spans 14 residues. The V gene's germline CDR1 is KGHSH and CDR2 LQKENI. V lost 0 bases, J lost 1 base, and 6 bases lay in between. CDR3 bases: TGTGCCAGCTCACCACCGGCAGGGAACACTGAAGCTTTCTTT. Its translation is CASSPPAGNTEAFF.

The chain is built from TRBV27 and TRBJ1-4; the D is unclear. This CDR3 is built from 13 residues. CDR1 and CDR2 from the germline V gene are MNHEY and SMNVEV (reference sequence). Between the trimmed V and J ends, which lost 5 bases and 7 bases, there was a span of 11 bases. The CDR3 here is CASSPWGAEKLFF. The CDR3 DNA reads as TGTGCCAGCAGTCCGTGGGGAGCTGAAAAACTGTTTTTT. Full variable domain (remainder filled in from reference TRBV27 and TRBJ1-4): EAQVTQNPRYLITVTGKKLTVTCSQNMNHEYMSWYRQDPGLGLRQIYYSMNVEVTDKGDVPEGYKVSRKEKRNFPLILESPSPNQTSLYFCASSPWGAEKLFFGSGTQLSVL.

Concerning this clone: This CDR3 is also generated by other DNA sequences in the sample. The genes are TRBV27 and TRBJ2-7; D gene unclear. V lost 2 bases to trimming and J lost 7 bases, with 12 bases between them. This CDR3 has 13 amino acids. Germline V lookup: CDR1 MNHEY, CDR2 SMNVEV (reference sequence). The CDR3 DNA reads as TGTGCCAGCAGTTTAAGCCCGGGTGGGGAGCAGTACTTC. Encoded protein: CASSLSPGGEQYF.

V gene TRBV7-6 combines with J gene TRBJ1-4; a weak D match, TRBD1 (5 bases). The CDR3 is made up of 14 amino acids. Per germline, CDR1 SGHVS and CDR2 FNYEAQ. The V and J ends lost 5 bases and 8 bases respectively, with 15 bases between them. The CDR3 nucleotides are TGTGCCAGCAGCACCGGGACCGCGCGGGAAAAACTGTTTTTT. It encodes CASSTGTAREKLFF.

The gene calls are TRBV27 and TRBJ1-6, with 9 nucleotides matching TRBD1. Unmatched junction bases numbered 6, after V lost 5 bases and J lost 7 bases. Per germline, CDR1 MNHEY and CDR2 SMNVEV (reference sequence). The CDR3 loop spans 15 amino acids. Written as DNA, the CDR3 is TGTGCCAGCAGTCCCACGGACAGGGGCAATTCACCCCTCCACTTT. Residues: CASSPTDRGNSPLHF.

The sample holds one count of this clone. V is TRBV11-3 and J is TRBJ2-3; 9 bases align to TRBD1. Germline lookup yields CDR1 SGHNT and CDR2 YENEEA. The CDR3 has 16 amino acids. After removal of 1 base from V and 0 bases from J, the junction contained 2 bases not matched to a gene. The CDR3 sequence is CASSLGTGASTDTQYF. The CDR3 nucleotides read TGTGCCAGCAGCTTAGGGACAGGGGCTAGCACAGATACGCAGTATTTT.

This clone appeared once. The chain employs TRBV7-6 and TRBJ2-5; TRBD1 agrees at 7 bases. J gave up 3 bases and V 1 base, and 5 bases lay outside the gene matches. This CDR3 spans 15 amino acids. Germline CDR1 reads SGHVS; CDR2 reads FNYEAQ. CDR3 in amino acids: CASSLDRTGEETQYF. The CDR3 DNA reads as TGTGCCAGCAGCTTAGATAGGACAGGTGAAGAGACCCAGTACTTC.

This CDR3 is CASSVGLAEYNEQFF. CDR3 DNA: TGTGCCAGCAGCGTTGGACTAGCGGAGTACAATGAGCAGTTCTTC. The chain uses TRBV7-3 and TRBJ2-1; TRBD2 aligns across 10 bases. Germline V gene sequence: CDR1 SGHTA, CDR2 FQGTGA. V was pared by 5 bases and J by 4 bases, with 5 bases of the junction left unmatched. This CDR3 comprises 15 residues.

V gene TRBV2 combines with J gene TRBJ1-6; TRBD1 agrees at 10 bases. With V trimmed by 5 bases and J by 8 bases, 3 bases remained unmatched. The germline gives CDR1 SNHLY, CDR2 FYNNEI. The CDR3 is made up of 14 amino acids. CDR3 region: CASSLGTGDSPLHF. CDR3 DNA: TGTGCCAGCAGTCTCGGGACAGGGGATTCACCCCTCCACTTT. Drawing the rest from reference TRBV2 and TRBJ1-6, the complete variable domain is EPEVTQTPSHQVTQMGQEVILRCVPISNHLYFYWYRQILGQKVEFLVSFYNNEISEKSEIFDDQFSVERPDGSNFTLKIRSTKLEDSAMYFCASSLGTGDSPLHFGNGTRLTVT.

The CDR3 nucleotides read TGTGCCAGCAGCTTAGAACGGAGCCCGGGAGGGAATTCACCCCTCCACTTT. Protein: CASSLERSPGGNSPLHF. V and J are TRBV7-3 and TRBJ1-6; D remains unclear. CDR1 is SGHTA and CDR2 is FQGTGA in the germline V gene. The CDR3 runs to 17 residues. The V gene lost 2 bases and the J gene lost 7 bases, with 18 bases spanning the gap.

The genes are TRBV6-1 and TRBJ2-2, with TRBD1 matching over 9 bases. J was trimmed by 6 bases and V by 6 bases; bases with no gene match: 5. The germline CDR1 and CDR2 sequences are MNHNS and SASEGT. This CDR3 is built from 14 residues. In DNA form, the CDR3 reads TGTGCCAGCAGATTGACAGGGGGGGCCGGGGAGCTGTTTTTT. This sequence encodes CASRLTGGAGELFF.

This chain joins TRBV2 and TRBJ1-2; 11 nucleotides align to TRBD1. The CDR3 consists of 15 residues. V dropped 5 bases and J dropped 7; count of bases not matched to a gene: 9. Per the germline V gene, CDR1 is SNHLY and CDR2 is FYNNEI. CDR3 loop: CASSFSGTGGGGYTF. CDR3 coding DNA: TGTGCCAGCAGTTTTTCCGGGACAGGGGGAGGTGGCTACACCTTC.

This CDR3 reads CATSNRGEGNTEAFF. CDR3 bases: TGTGCCACCAGCAACAGGGGGGAGGGAAACACTGAAGCTTTCTTT. The rearrangement joins TRBV15 to TRBJ1-1, with TRBD1 matching over 8 bases. This CDR3 spans 15 amino acids. V lost 4 bases and J lost 2; bases outside the gene matches: 6. Germline values: CDR1 LNHNV, CDR2 YYDKDF (reference sequence).

V and J are TRBV19 and TRBJ1-2, with D tentatively TRBD1 (5 bases). Germline V lookup: CDR1 LNHDA, CDR2 SQIVND (reference sequence). Trimming removed 4 bases at V and 12 bases at J, with 15 bases between. This CDR3 has 12 amino acids. The CDR3 DNA is TGTGCCAGTAGTAACGTGGGGGGATTGGACACCTTC. It specifies CASSNVGGLDTF.

In nucleotides, the CDR3 is TGTGCCAGCAGCTCGGCACGACAAGAGACCCAGTACTTC. The encoded protein is CASSSARQETQYF. This sequence joins TRBV5-4 and TRBJ2-5; D is uncertain. The germline V gene encodes CDR1 SGHNT and CDR2 YYREEE (reference sequence). There are 13 residues in the CDR3. Trimming stripped 3 bases from V and 2 bases from J, with 8 bases between.

This chain links TRBV6-1 with TRBJ2-7; 7 nucleotides agree with TRBD2. In germline, CDR1 is MNHNS, CDR2 SASEGT. The CDR3 spans 14 residues. V dropped 1 base and J dropped 11; count of bases not matched to a gene: 11. CDR3 DNA sequence: TGTGCCAGCAGTGAAGATATTGCGGCAGGGAGGGAGTACTTC. It codes for CASSEDIAAGREYF.